Listed below are T cell receptor beta chains from one sample, sequenced in a study of blood T cell repertoires in COVID-19. Sequencing used immunoSEQ multiplex PCR; TCRdb keeps in-frame clones, though not all of them. Among about 190,000 clones listed, nearly 90% were seen once. Sequencing was performed on peripheral blood. These receptors were obtained from a man aged 45 to 65 with acute or convalescent COVID-19. Each CDR3 is given with its conserved first and last residue. D genes are given only for firm matches. Some rows mark clone size as missing; the rest say once, few, many or name a class of expanded clone.

len | d_gene | abundance | j_gene | v_gene | CDR3aa | CDR3nt
13 | TRBD1 | once | TRBJ1-2 | TRBV30 | CAWSGQGDYGYTF | TGTGCCTGGAGTGGTCAGGGGGACTATGGCTACACCTTC
16 | NA | NA | TRBJ2-2 | TRBV7-3 | CASSPMSRGNTGELFF | TGTGCCAGCAGCCCAATGTCTCGAGGGAACACCGGGGAGCTGTTTTTT
16 | TRBD2 | NA | TRBJ2-3 | TRBV5-1 | CASSLGSGIDTDTQYF | TGCGCCAGCAGCTTGGGCAGCGGGATAGACACAGATACGCAGTATTTT
17 | TRBD2 | NA | TRBJ2-1 | TRBV4-2 | CASSQETTSGLYNEQFF | TGTGCCAGCAGCCAAGAGACGACTAGCGGACTCTACAATGAGCAGTTCTTC
16 | NA | NA | TRBJ1-3 | TRBV7-9 | CASRRDTGVSGNTIYF | TGTGCCAGCAGACGCGATACAGGAGTTTCTGGAAACACCATATATTTT
16 | NA | NA | TRBJ1-2 | TRBV5-4 | CASSSRDRDFYYGYTF | TGTGCCAGCAGCTCACGAGACCGGGACTTCTACTATGGCTACACCTTC
14 | TRBD1 | NA | TRBJ2-1 | TRBV27 | CASSPRTGLWRKFF | TGTGCCAGCAGTCCACGGACAGGGTTATGGAGAAAGTTCTTC
14 | NA | NA | TRBJ1-5 | TRBV5-4 | CASSLPGANQPQHF | TGTGCCAGCAGCTTGCCAGGGGCCAATCAGCCCCAGCATTTT
16 | NA | few | TRBJ1-4 | TRBV15 | CATSRAGTRGNEKLFF | TGTGCCACCAGCAGAGCGGGAACAAGGGGGAACGAAAAACTGTTTTTT
12 | NA | NA | TRBJ1-1 | TRBV14 | CASSRQNTEAFF | TGTGCCAGCAGCCGTCAGAACACTGAAGCTTTCTTT
15 | TRBD2 | NA | TRBJ2-1 | TRBV18 | CASSPGLAAYNEQFF | TGTGCCAGCTCACCGGGACTAGCGGCCTACAATGAGCAGTTCTTC
11 | NA | NA | TRBJ2-2 | TRBV28 | CASGLTGELFF | TGTGCCAGCGGACTCACCGGGGAGCTGTTTTTT
15 | TRBD1 | NA | TRBJ1-6 | TRBV7-3 | CASSRWTGKDSPLHF | TGTGCCAGCAGCAGATGGACAGGGAAGGATTCACCCCTCCACTTT
17 | TRBD2 | NA | TRBJ2-2 | TRBV4-3 | CASSQGLAGVYTGELFF | TGCGCCAGCAGCCAAGGACTAGCGGGGGTTTACACCGGGGAGCTGTTTTTT
16 | NA | NA | TRBJ1-5 | TRBV4-2 | CASSQGDTYSNQPQHF | TGTGCCAGCAGCCAGGGGGACACCTATAGCAATCAGCCCCAGCATTTT
15 | TRBD1 | NA | TRBJ1-6 | TRBV7-9 | CASSPRGRGSSPLHF | TGTGCCAGCAGCCCACGGGGCAGGGGGAGCTCACCCCTCCACTTT
17 | TRBD2 | NA | TRBJ2-5 | TRBV5-1 | CASSPGGLAGIQETQYF | TGCGCCAGCAGCCCGGGGGGGCTAGCGGGGATACAAGAGACCCAGTACTTC
16 | NA | NA | TRBJ2-4 | TRBV4-3 | CASSQDGRVAKNIQYF | TGCGCCAGCAGCCAAGATGGCAGGGTAGCCAAAAACATTCAGTACTTC
12 | NA | NA | TRBJ2-2 | TRBV12-3/TRBV12-4 | CASSFGSGELFF | TGTGCCAGCAGTTTTGGCTCCGGGGAGCTGTTTTTT
17 | TRBD1 | NA | TRBJ1-6 | TRBV5-5 | CASSLVDRGPFNSPLHF | TGTGCCAGCAGCTTGGTGGACAGGGGGCCTTTTAATTCACCCCTCCACTTT
11 | NA | NA | TRBJ2-7 | TRBV27 | CASSSSYGQYF | TGTGCCAGCAGCTCCTCTTACGGGCAGTACTTC
13 | TRBD1 | NA | TRBJ1-2 | TRBV7-2 | CASSPGQDVGYTF | TGTGCCAGCAGCCCAGGACAGGACGTTGGCTACACCTTC
13 | NA | NA | TRBJ2-7 | TRBV3-1/TRBV3-2 | CASSQVLAYEQYF | TGTGCCAGCAGCCAAGTATTAGCCTACGAGCAGTACTTC
13 | NA | NA | TRBJ2-1 | TRBV28 | CASSLPGNNEQFF | TGTGCCAGCAGTTTACCAGGTAACAATGAGCAGTTCTTC
14 | NA | NA | TRBJ1-2 | TRBV11-2 | CASSLDEGIYGYTF | TGTGCCAGCAGCTTAGATGAGGGAATCTATGGCTACACCTTC
14 | NA | NA | TRBJ1-3 | TRBV28 | CASSLRSSGNTIYF | TGTGCCAGCAGTTTGCGAAGCTCTGGAAACACCATATATTTT
13 | NA | NA | TRBJ2-3 | TRBV20-1 | CSASRRHTDTQYF | TGCAGTGCTAGTCGCAGGCACACAGATACGCAGTATTTT
15 | TRBD2 | NA | TRBJ2-1 | TRBV27 | CASSPRLAGVAEQFF | TGTGCCAGCAGTCCGAGACTAGCGGGAGTAGCTGAGCAGTTCTTC
14 | NA | NA | TRBJ2-7 | TRBV5-1 | CASSGGALQSEQYF | TGCGCCAGCAGCGGAGGCGCCCTGCAAAGCGAGCAGTACTTC
12 | NA | NA | TRBJ1-2 | TRBV19 | CASTPGLYGYTF | TGTGCCAGTACGCCGGGATTATATGGCTACACCTTC
18 | NA | NA | TRBJ1-6 | TRBV7-2 | CASSPRVTALNYNSPLHF | TGTGCCAGCAGCCCCAGAGTGACAGCCCTCAACTATAATTCACCCCTCCACTTT
13 | NA | NA | TRBJ1-6 | TRBV12-3/TRBV12-4 | CASWSSYNSPLHF | TGTGCCAGCTGGAGCTCCTATAATTCACCCCTCCACTTT
15 | NA | NA | TRBJ2-3 | TRBV4-1 | CASSQERANTDTQYF | TGCGCCAGCAGCCAAGAGAGGGCCAACACAGATACGCAGTATTTT
18 | TRBD2 | NA | TRBJ2-2 | TRBV28 | CASSLGHSGRIDTGELFF | TGTGCCAGCAGCTTAGGTCATAGCGGGAGGATTGACACCGGGGAGCTGTTTTTT
15 | NA | NA | TRBJ1-2 | TRBV28 | CASSLSGVGGYGYTF | TGTGCCAGCAGTTTGTCAGGGGTCGGTGGCTATGGCTACACCTTC
17 | TRBD2 | NA | TRBJ2-7 | TRBV11-2 | CASSLARFASGKNEQYF | TGTGCCAGCAGCTTAGCTCGGTTCGCTAGCGGGAAGAACGAGCAGTACTTC
17 | TRBD1 | NA | TRBJ1-3 | TRBV10-3 | CAISESLDRRSGNTIYF | TGTGCCATCAGTGAGTCCTTGGACAGGCGGTCTGGAAACACCATATATTTT
15 | NA | NA | TRBJ2-7 | TRBV10-3 | CAISSGRERTYEQYF | TGTGCCATCAGTTCCGGACGGGAGCGGACCTACGAGCAGTACTTC
16 | NA | once | TRBJ2-4 | TRBV4-2 | CASSQDLRGNKNIQYF | TGTGCCAGCAGCCAAGATCTGAGAGGGAATAAAAACATTCAGTACTTC
17 | TRBD1 | NA | TRBJ2-4 | TRBV30 | CAWRADRGAVAKNIQYF | TGTGCCTGGAGAGCGGACAGGGGGGCTGTAGCCAAAAACATTCAGTACTTC
13 | NA | NA | TRBJ1-3 | TRBV12-3/TRBV12-4 | CASSLPPGNTIYF | TGTGCCAGCAGTCTACCCCCCGGAAACACCATATATTTT
13 | NA | few | TRBJ2-5 | TRBV9 | CASSVALVETQYF | TGTGCCAGCAGCGTAGCACTAGTAGAGACCCAGTACTTC
15 | NA | NA | TRBJ1-3 | TRBV15 | CATSRDLSSGNTIYF | TGTGCCACCAGCAGAGATCTGAGCTCTGGAAACACCATATATTTT
19 | NA | NA | TRBJ1-6 | TRBV3-1/TRBV3-2 | CASSQVGASDGGIWSPLHF | TGTGCCAGCAGCCAAGTTGGCGCCTCCGACGGGGGAATTTGGTCACCCCTCCACTTT
15 | TRBD2 | NA | TRBJ2-7 | TRBV2 | CASSSGLAGGVEQYF | TGTGCCAGCAGTTCGGGACTAGCGGGAGGGGTCGAGCAGTACTTC
15 | NA | NA | TRBJ1-1 | TRBV7-9 | CASSSDRTLNTEAFF | TGTGCCAGCAGCTCCGACAGGACATTGAACACTGAAGCTTTCTTT
18 | TRBD1 | many | TRBJ1-5 | TRBV5-4 | CASRHFSIGTDSNQPQHF | TGTGCCAGCAGACATTTTTCAATAGGGACAGATAGCAATCAGCCCCAGCATTTT
16 | NA | NA | TRBJ2-6 | TRBV28 | CASSLRRVFGANVLTF | TGTGCCAGCAGTTTACGACGGGTGTTTGGGGCCAACGTCCTGACTTTC
18 | TRBD1 | NA | TRBJ2-2 | TRBV7-7 | CASSLIPGQGEGTGELFF | TGTGCTAGCAGCTTAATCCCTGGACAGGGAGAGGGCACCGGGGAGCTGTTTTTT
15 | TRBD2 | NA | TRBJ2-5 | TRBV7-3 | CASSLNSGQFETQYF | TGTGCCAGCAGCTTAAATAGCGGGCAGTTCGAGACCCAGTACTTC
14 | TRBD1 | once | TRBJ2-7 | TRBV27 | CASSILPGTEEQYF | TGTGCCAGCAGTATCCTCCCCGGGACAGAAGAGCAGTACTTC
15 | NA | NA | TRBJ2-3 | TRBV2 | CASSVDREDTDTQYF | TGTGCCAGCAGTGTAGACAGGGAGGACACAGATACGCAGTATTTT